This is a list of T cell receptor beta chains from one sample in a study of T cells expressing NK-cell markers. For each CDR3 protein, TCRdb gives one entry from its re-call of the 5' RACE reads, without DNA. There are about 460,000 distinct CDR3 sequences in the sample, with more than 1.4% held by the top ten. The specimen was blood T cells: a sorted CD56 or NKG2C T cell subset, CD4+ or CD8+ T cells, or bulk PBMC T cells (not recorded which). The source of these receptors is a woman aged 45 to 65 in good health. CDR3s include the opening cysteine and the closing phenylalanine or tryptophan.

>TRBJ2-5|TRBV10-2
CASSRTSGSTVQETQYF
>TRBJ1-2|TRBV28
CASSPQTGFDGYTF
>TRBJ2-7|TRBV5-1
CASSLAEAGESQYF
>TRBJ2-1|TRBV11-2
CASSLGLADYNEQFF
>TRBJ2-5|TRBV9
CASSVGVKGRPYQETQYF
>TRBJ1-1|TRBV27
CASRALTTGTEAFF
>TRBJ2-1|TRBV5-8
CASSLGSLAATYNEQFF
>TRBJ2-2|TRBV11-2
CASSLEGVDTGELFF
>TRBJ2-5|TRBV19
CASSKTSLETQYF
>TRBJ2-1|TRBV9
CASSPPAGGPNSLYNEQFF
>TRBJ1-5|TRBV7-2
CASNLLGRKNQPQHF
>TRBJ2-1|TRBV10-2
CASSEYPGPNEQFF